These 21 T cell receptor beta chains were sequenced from one sample in a study of human T cells and chemical hapten exposure. Described time point: pre-sensitization, week 0. Treatment specified: therapeutic diphenylcyclopropenone sensitization with weekly scalp DPC. TCRdb called the RACE reads again in MiXCR, with one record for every CDR3 protein. Here the sample spans some 400,000 distinct CDR3 sequences, 4.5% to 6% being singletons. Here the sequenced sample was whole blood, taken in connection with sensitization to the hapten diphenylcyclopropenone (DPC). The origin of the receptors is a woman between 50 and 59 years old with alopecia areata. Some clones in this sample may be carry-over from other donors' samples.

This clonotype was detected only a few times. This CDR3 reads CASSLVAGEYTGELFF. The CDR3 DNA is TGTGCCAGCAGTCTCGTAGCGGGAGAATACACCGGGGAGCTGTTTTTT. The chain employs TRBV6-5 and TRBJ2-2, with 9 positions matching TRBD2. J gave up 3 bases and V 5 bases, and 7 bases lay outside the gene matches. Germline V gene sequence: CDR1 MNHEY, CDR2 SVGAGI. The CDR3 is 16 residues long.

V is TRBV24-1 and J is TRBJ2-3; maybe TRBD1 (6 bases). Trimming took off 7 bases at V and 3 bases at J, with 19 bases between the two ends. The germline gives CDR1 KGHDR, CDR2 SFDVKD. The length of the CDR3 is 16 residues. The CDR3 region is CATSAFQGSGTDTQYF. In DNA form, the CDR3 reads TGTGCCACCAGCGCCTTTCAGGGGAGCGGTACAGATACGCAGTATTTT.

This clonotype was observed at least ten times. V gene TRBV12-3 or TRBV12-4 combines with J gene TRBJ2-7; 12 bases are shared with TRBD1. Germline trimming cut 7 bases from V and 5 bases from J; bases unmatched to any gene: 3. The CDR3 contains 13 residues. The CDR3 DNA sequence: TGTGCCAGCACCGGGACAGGGGGCCACGAGCAGTACTTC. Protein product: CASTGTGGHEQYF.

This sequence joins TRBV5-1 and TRBJ2-7; D is ambiguous. Trimming took off 0 bases at V and 5 bases at J, with 6 bases between the two ends. Germline CDR1 is SGHRS and CDR2 is YFSETQ. The CDR3 has 12 residues. CDR3 coding DNA: TGCGCCAGCAGCTTGGGGGATCACGAGCAGTACTTC. Translating gives CASSLGDHEQYF.

This clonotype was observed many times. The chain has TRBV6-5 and TRBJ2-3; possible D gene TRBD1, 6 bases. Trimming shortened V by 3 bases and J by 2 bases, and 9 bases separated the two germline ends. The CDR3 has 14 residues. Germline CDR1 and CDR2: MNHEY and SVGAGI. For the CDR3, the DNA is TGTGCCAGCAGTTATACAGGGCCCACAGATACGCAGTATTTT. Its protein product is CASSYTGPTDTQYF.

This chain connects TRBV12-3 or TRBV12-4 to TRBJ2-3; tentatively, D is TRBD2 (6 bases). Trimming cost V 6 bases and J 4 bases, with 14 bases left between them. This CDR3 is built from 14 residues. The CDR3 region is CASRGSGEADTQYF. CDR3 DNA sequence: TGTGCCAGCAGAGGTTCGGGGGAGGCAGATACGCAGTATTTT.

On this clonotype: Given a much more abundant clone one base away, this may be a read error. The rearrangement links TRBV11-2 to TRBJ1-1; TRBD1 matches at 9 bases. The CDR3 has 15 amino acids. Germline CDR1 is SGHAT and CDR2 is FQNNGV. With 5 bases clipped from V and 3 bases from J, the junction kept 7 bases outside the gene matches. The CDR3 loop reads CASSLRTGVYTEAFF. The CDR3 DNA reads TGTGCCAGCAGCCTAAGGACAGGGGTGTACACTGAAGCTTTCTTT.

J is TRBJ2-5 and V is TRBV2; perhaps D is TRBD1 or TRBD2 (5 bases each). The CDR3 sequence is 13 residues long. From germline, CDR1 is SNHLY and CDR2 FYNNEI. V was cut by 4 bases and J by 5 bases, with 11 bases left in between. CDR3 sequence: CASSAGREETQYF. The CDR3 DNA is TGTGCCAGCAGTGCTGGCAGGGAGGAGACCCAGTACTTC.

The chain joins TRBV9 to TRBJ1-5; the match to TRBD1 covers 8 bases. V shed 2 bases, J shed 6 bases, and the junction held 7 bases outside the gene matches. Germline assignment: CDR1 SGDLS and CDR2 YYNGEE. The CDR3 is made up of 15 amino acids. CDR3 protein: CASSVAGGLGQPQHF. For the CDR3, the DNA is TGTGCCAGCAGCGTCGCAGGGGGCTTAGGTCAGCCCCAGCATTTT.

In this sample, this clonotype turned up a few times. The V call is TRBV29-1, the J call TRBJ2-1, with a possible D match to TRBD1 (5 bases). Trimming stripped 4 bases from V and 7 bases from J, with 8 bases between. CDR1 and CDR2 (germline): SQVTM, ANQGSEA. This CDR3 is built from 11 residues. The CDR3 DNA is TGCAGCGTTGCACAGGTTAATGAGCAGTTCTTC. Translating gives CSVAQVNEQFF.

As for this clonotype: At one boundary the junction diverges from the germline segment, which might be a read error. This chain connects TRBV13 to TRBJ2-5; D possibly corresponds to TRBD2 (6 bases). The CDR3 length is 15 residues. Per the germline V gene, CDR1 is PRHDT and CDR2 is FYEKMQ (reference sequence). In DNA, the CDR3 is TGTGCCAGCAGCTTAGACCACGGGGGAGGAGAGACCGAGTACTTC. Its protein product is CASSLDHGGGETEYF.

The chain combines TRBV4-1 with TRBJ1-5; 8 bases agree with TRBD1. The CDR3 consists of 15 residues. Looked up from germline, CDR1 is MGHRA and CDR2 is YSYEKL. V trimming: 2 bases; J trimming: 4 bases; junction bases outside the gene matches: 4. CDR3 sequence (DNA): TGCGCCAGCAGCCAACTCAGGGGGCAGAATCAGCCCCAGCATTTT. Protein sequence: CASSQLRGQNQPQHF.

This clonotype has ten or more counts. The chain carries TRBV7-2 and TRBJ2-3; 12 bases map to TRBD2. V was clipped by 4 bases and J by 0 bases; unmatched bases: 11. The CDR3 runs 19 residues. Per the germline V gene, CDR1 is SGHTA and CDR2 is FQGNSA. The CDR3 spells CASSSRASGRASSTDTQYF. CDR3 nucleotide sequence: TGTGCCAGCAGCTCGCGAGCTAGCGGGAGGGCCTCTAGCACAGATACGCAGTATTTT. The entire variable domain, with the rest obtained from reference TRBV7-2 and TRBJ2-3, is as follows: GAGVSQSPSNKVTEKGKDVELRCDPISGHTALYWYRQSLGQGLEFLIYFQGNSAPDKSGLPSDRFSAERTGGSVSTLTIQRTQQEDSAVYLCASSSRASGRASSTDTQYFGPGTRLTVL.

The sample holds many counts of this clonotype. V is TRBV9 and J is TRBJ2-3; D remains unclear. The CDR3 contains 14 residues. Germline values: CDR1 SGDLS, CDR2 YYNGEE. The V and J ends lost 4 bases and 4 bases respectively, with 13 bases between them. The CDR3, as DNA: TGTGCCAGCAGCCCCCCCGGTGGGGCAGATACGCAGTATTTT. Translation gives CASSPPGGADTQYF.

This clonotype occurred many times. The rearrangement uses TRBV12-3 or TRBV12-4 and TRBJ1-4, with a weak D call TRBD1 (5 bases). The CDR3 totals 14 residues. With 3 bases removed from V and 7 bases from J, the gap between germline ends came to 12 bases. CDR3 sequence: CASSFWGGGEKLFF. The CDR3, as DNA: TGTGCCAGCAGTTTCTGGGGGGGTGGTGAAAAACTGTTTTTT.

This clonotype was found many times. The chain employs TRBV29-1 and TRBJ2-7; 8 bases are a match to TRBD1. The CDR3 loop spans 12 amino acids. CDR1 and CDR2 from the germline V gene are SQVTM and ANQGSEA. J was trimmed by 2 bases and V by 5 bases; bases with no gene match: 2. Here the CDR3 reads CSVRTGTYEQYF. In nucleotides, the CDR3 is TGCAGCGTTCGGACAGGGACCTACGAGCAGTACTTC.

This clonotype showed up just a few times. The chain carries TRBV11-2 and TRBJ2-3; D may be TRBD2 (6 bases). CDR3 length: 14 residues. The V gene lost 5 bases and the J gene lost 4 bases, with 13 bases spanning the gap. CDR1 is SGHAT and CDR2 is FQNNGV in the germline V gene. The CDR3 region has the DNA TGTGCCAGCAGCATTGCCGGGAGCGCAGATACGCAGTATTTT. Protein product: CASSIAGSADTQYF.

This sequence joins TRBV3-1 and TRBJ1-1, with D uncertain. The CDR3 consists of 14 residues. Germline-derived CDR1 and CDR2 are LGHDT and YNNKEL (reference sequence). The V end was cut by 3 bases, the J end by 5 bases, with 13 bases between. The CDR3: CASSHQGINTEAFF. CDR3 bases: TGTGCCAGCAGCCATCAAGGGATTAATACTGAAGCTTTCTTT.

The chain carries TRBV12-5 and TRBJ2-7; perhaps D is TRBD1 or TRBD2 (6 bases each). CDR3 length equals 12 residues. V gave up 6 bases and J gave up 6 bases, with 12 bases separating them. The germline CDR1 and CDR2 sequences are LGHNT and FRNRAP. CDR3 loop: CASGEGGREQYF. CDR3 nucleotides: TGTGCTAGTGGCGAGGGGGGACGCGAGCAGTACTTC.

This clonotype was seen at least ten times. The rearrangement joins TRBV29-1 to TRBJ1-2; D is undetermined. Germline assignment: CDR1 SQVTM and CDR2 ANQGSEA. This CDR3 contains 11 residues. V lost 1 base and J 8 bases, leaving 8 bases between the germline ends. CDR3 amino acids: CSVEGTMGYTF. The CDR3 coding sequence is TGCAGCGTTGAAGGAACTATGGGCTACACCTTC.

J is TRBJ1-2 and V is TRBV14; TRBD1 matches at 8 bases. Germline-derived CDR1 and CDR2 are SGHDN and FVKESK. This CDR3 spans 15 amino acids. V shed 0 bases and J 4 bases; nucleotides not matched to a gene: 4. The CDR3 DNA reads as TGTGCCAGCAGCCAAGATGGGGGACAGGTCTATGGCTACACCTTC. It translates to CASSQDGGQVYGYTF.